The 29 T cell receptor beta chains below all came from one sample that was sequenced in a study of circulating and synovial CD4+ cells in juvenile arthritis. Here immunoSEQ multiplex PCR was the method, and the copy in TCRdb shows in-frame clones only, minus some. The sample shows some 35,000 clones, around 95% of them seen only once. The sequenced material came from CD4+ T cells from blood. Every receptor here comes from a human donor with juvenile idiopathic arthritis.

This clone was seen only once. The chain links TRBV2 to TRBJ2-1, with 7 bases fitting TRBD2. The CDR3 extends over 14 amino acids. Germline V CDR1 and CDR2: SNHLY, FYNNEI. Trimming cost V 5 bases and J 7 bases; bases outside gene matches: 8. This CDR3 is CASSRGGGGNEQFF. For the CDR3, the DNA is TGTGCCAGCAGTAGGGGCGGGGGAGGAAATGAGCAGTTCTTC.

The sample holds one count of this clone. The CDR3 region is CASSRQGGEGEKLFF. The CDR3 DNA sequence: TGTGCCAGCAGTCGACAGGGTGGGGAAGGTGAAAAACTGTTTTTT. This chain uses TRBV2 with TRBJ1-4; 7 nucleotides match TRBD1. This CDR3 has 15 residues. V trimming: 5 bases; J trimming: 7 bases; junction bases outside the gene matches: 10. Germline lookup yields CDR1 SNHLY and CDR2 FYNNEI.

The chain recombines TRBV18 with TRBJ2-4; TRBD2 is a possible D gene (6 bases). Per the germline V gene, CDR1 is KGHSH and CDR2 is LQKENI. V was pared by 6 bases and J by 5 bases, with 14 bases between. There are 14 residues in the CDR3. CDR3 protein: CASSLGGNQNIQYF. CDR3 nucleotide sequence: TGTGCCAGCTCCCTCGGAGGGAACCAAAACATTCAGTACTTC.

J is TRBJ2-3 and V is TRBV4-1; 11 nucleotides match TRBD2. CDR3 length equals 18 residues. Trimming took 0 bases from V and 10 from J; bases not matched to a gene: 15. The germline V gene encodes CDR1 MGHRA and CDR2 YSYEKL. DNA of the CDR3: TGCGCCAGCAGCCAAGAAGGTCAAGGACTAGCGGGTTTGGGGGCGCAGTATTTT. This translates into CASSQEGQGLAGLGAQYF.

This chain joins TRBV7-9 and TRBJ1-1; 8 bases align to TRBD1. Germline loops: CDR1 SEHNR, CDR2 FQNEAQ (reference sequence). The CDR3 has 15 amino acids. V gave up 2 bases and J gave up 6 bases; unmatched junction bases: 8. This CDR3 reads CASSLSGTGLSEAFF. CDR3 DNA sequence: TGTGCCAGCAGCTTAAGCGGGACAGGCTTATCTGAAGCTTTCTTT.

CDR3 loop: CASSPGRLVGTLEQYF. The CDR3 nucleotides read TGTGCCAGCAGCCCCGGGCGACTAGTGGGGACCCTCGAGCAGTACTTC. The V call is TRBV7-6, the J call TRBJ2-7; tentative D call: TRBD2 (6 bases). The germline V gene has CDR1 SGHVS and CDR2 FNYEAQ. Trimming removed 5 bases from V and 6 bases from J, with 23 bases in between. There are 16 residues in the CDR3. The full variable domain, completed using reference TRBV7-6 and TRBJ2-7, is GAGVSQSPRYKVTKRGQDVALRCDPISGHVSLYWYRQALGQGPEFLTYFNYEAQQDKSGLPNDRFSAERPEGSISTLTIQRTEQRDSAMYRCASSPGRLVGTLEQYFGPGTRLTVT.

The genes are TRBV19 and TRBJ2-3, with TRBD2 matching over 9 bases. CDR1 is LNHDA, CDR2 SQIVND, per germline (reference sequence). V shed 4 bases, J shed 3 bases, and the junction held 8 bases outside the gene matches. This CDR3 has 16 amino acids. The DNA of the CDR3 is TGTGCCAGTAGTAGACGGCTAGCGGGACTAACAGATACGCAGTATTTT. It codes for CASSRRLAGLTDTQYF.

The chain recombines TRBV21-1 with TRBJ1-2; TRBD1, the table's D call, lacks a check against the DNA. TRBV21-1 represents a pseudogene. The CDR3 loop spans 13 amino acids. The CDR3 DNA is TGTGCCAGCAGCAAAGCCACAGGGATTCAGTACACCTTC. Encoded protein: CASSKATGIQYTF.

V gene TRBV5-4 combines with J gene TRBJ1-2; 8 bases map to TRBD1. Looked up from germline, CDR1 is SGHNT and CDR2 is YYREEE (reference sequence). V was clipped by 0 bases and J by 4 bases; unmatched bases: 5. The CDR3 runs to 15 residues. Here the CDR3 DNA reads TGTGCCAGCAGCTTGGTTAACAGGGGGAGCTATGGCTACACCTTC. Translation: CASSLVNRGSYGYTF.

Details on this clone: One end of the junction is discordant with germline, which a read error may explain. The identical CDR3 is also encoded by other nucleotide sequences in the sample. The rearrangement joins TRBV7-9 to TRBJ1-6, with 10 bases identical to TRBD1. The CDR3 is 15 amino acids. Germline CDR1 is SEHNR and CDR2 is FQNEAQ (reference sequence). CDR3 nucleotide sequence: TGTGCCAGCAGCTCCCGACAGGGGGCCTATTCCCCCCTCCACTTT. As protein: CASSSRQGAYSPLHF.

This chain links TRBV7-9 with TRBJ2-5, with D unclear. The germline V gene has CDR1 SEHNR and CDR2 FQNEAQ (reference sequence). This CDR3 is 10 amino acids long. With 5 bases removed from V and 14 bases from J, the gap between germline ends came to 12 bases. The CDR3 reads CASSPPDSYF. The DNA of the CDR3 is TGTGCCAGCAGCCCCCCCGACTCATACTTC.

V and J are TRBV5-1 and TRBJ1-3; D gene uncertain. V lost 0 bases, J lost 2 bases, and 9 bases lay in between. Germline values: CDR1 SGHRS, CDR2 YFSETQ. The CDR3 is 15 amino acids. CDR3 nucleotide sequence: TGCGCCAGCAGCTTGGACGGGGATCCTGGAAACACCATATATTTT. Amino acids: CASSLDGDPGNTIYF.

A single count supports this clone. The CDR3 nucleotides are TGTGCCACGCGTGAGACGGGCTATGGCTACACCTTC. Amino acids: CATRETGYGYTF. This chain uses TRBV19 with TRBJ1-2; no reliable D call. The germline V gene has CDR1 LNHDA and CDR2 SQIVND (reference sequence). Between the trimmed V and J ends, which lost 10 bases and 4 bases, there was a span of 13 bases. CDR3 size: 12 residues.

The rearrangement links TRBV28 to TRBJ1-2, with D perhaps matching TRBD1 (6 bases). The germline V gene has CDR1 MDHEN and CDR2 SYDVKM. V lost 5 bases and J 8 bases, leaving 12 bases between the germline ends. This CDR3 has 12 residues. The DNA of the CDR3 is TGTGCCAGCAGTACTACAGGGAGCGGCTACACCTTC. It is translated as CASSTTGSGYTF.

In nucleotides, the CDR3 is TGTGCCAGCAGTTTGGACAGAGACACAGATACGCAGTATTTT. It yields the protein CASSLDRDTDTQYF. The chain uses TRBV27 and TRBJ2-3; a possible D gene is TRBD1 (6 bases). From germline, CDR1 is MNHEY and CDR2 SMNVEV (reference sequence). The CDR3 has 14 residues. Trimming removed 3 bases at V and 2 bases at J, with 9 bases between.

This chain links TRBV13 with TRBJ1-1; D might be TRBD1 (5 bases). V was shortened by 2 bases and J by 7 bases, with 14 bases between the two germline ends. CDR1 and CDR2 (germline): PRHDT, FYEKMQ (reference sequence). This CDR3 has 14 residues. The chain's CDR3 is CASSLQRRAGEAFF. The CDR3 region has the DNA TGTGCCAGCAGCTTACAGCGCAGGGCTGGTGAAGCTTTCTTT. The variable domain in full, completed from reference TRBV13 and TRBJ1-1, reads AAGVIQSPRHLIKEKRETATLKCYPIPRHDTVYWYQQGPGQDPQFLISFYEKMQSDKGSIPDRFSAQQFSDYHSELNMSSLELGDSALYFCASSLQRRAGEAFFGQGTRLTVV.

This clone was seen a few times. The chain uses TRBV6-6 and TRBJ1-1; D is perhaps TRBD1 (6 bases). Trimming shortened V by 6 bases and J by 1 base, and 9 bases separated the two germline ends. CDR1 is MNHNY and CDR2 is SVGAGI in the germline V gene (reference sequence). The length of the CDR3 is 13 residues. Written as DNA, the CDR3 is TGTGCCAGCAGAACGGACAGGAACACTGAAGCTTTCTTT. It specifies CASRTDRNTEAFF.

The chain uses TRBV19 and TRBJ1-5; TRBD1 might be the D (6 bases). Looked up from germline, CDR1 is LNHDA and CDR2 is SQIVND (reference sequence). The CDR3 length is 14 residues. Trimming pared 7 bases from V and 3 bases from J, leaving 13 bases between. CDR3 sequence: CASTRQGPNQPQHF. The CDR3 coding sequence is TGTGCCAGTACCAGGCAGGGGCCCAATCAGCCCCAGCATTTT.

In DNA form, the CDR3 reads TGTGCCAGCCGCGGTTCGGGCAGGACACCGGGCGAGCAGTTCTTC. Translation gives CASRGSGRTPGEQFF. The chain couples TRBV6-1 to TRBJ2-1, with a tentative D call TRBD1 (5 bases). The CDR3 runs 15 residues. V was trimmed by 8 bases and J by 10 bases, leaving 24 bases between them. CDR1 is MNHNS, CDR2 SASEGT, per germline.

The J gene is TRBJ1-5, the V gene TRBV28; possible D gene TRBD1, 6 bases. This CDR3 spans 14 amino acids. Germline CDR1 reads MDHEN; CDR2 reads SYDVKM. With 7 bases removed from V and 5 bases from J, the gap between germline ends came to 15 bases. CDR3 loop: CASTRDRFDQPQHF. CDR3 in DNA: TGTGCCAGCACCAGAGACAGGTTTGATCAGCCCCAGCATTTT.

The chain recombines TRBV19 with TRBJ2-4, with a possible D match to TRBD2 (6 bases). This CDR3 has 17 residues. V was clipped by 4 bases and J by 1 base, with 17 bases between them. The germline CDR1 and CDR2 sequences are LNHDA and SQIVND (reference sequence). This CDR3 reads CASSNTGGGFAKNIQYF. DNA for the CDR3: TGTGCCAGTAGTAACACCGGGGGTGGATTTGCCAAAAACATTCAGTACTTC.

The rearrangement links TRBV5-4 to TRBJ2-3, with 8 bases matching TRBD1. The CDR3 extends over 12 amino acids. The ends lost 5 bases at V and 11 bases at J; junction bases unmatched: 7. In germline, CDR1 is SGHNT, CDR2 YYREEE (reference sequence). CDR3 in DNA: TGTGCCAGCAGGGGGGCGGACAGGGAGCAGTATTTT. Translating it yields CASRGADREQYF.

The chain uses TRBV4-1 and TRBJ2-7; D is ambiguous. The CDR3 consists of 17 residues. Germline V gene lookup returns CDR1 MGHRA and CDR2 YSYEKL. V was clipped by 4 bases and J by 1 base, with 20 bases between them. In DNA, the CDR3 is TGCGCCAGCAGCCGCACTCACCTCGGAGTTCCTTCCTACGAGCAGTACTTC. Translated: CASSRTHLGVPSYEQYF.

V and J are TRBV5-6 and TRBJ1-4, with D uncertain. Germline values: CDR1 SGHDT, CDR2 YYEEEE. Trimming shortened V by 3 bases and J by 8 bases, and 11 bases separated the two germline ends. CDR3 length: 13 residues. CDR3 amino acids: CASSYGREEKLFF. As DNA, the CDR3 is TGTGCCAGCAGCTATGGACGGGAGGAAAAACTGTTTTTT.

The chain employs TRBV6-1 and TRBJ2-7; TRBD2 matches at 7 bases. This CDR3 comprises 14 residues. Germline values: CDR1 MNHNS, CDR2 SASEGT. After removal of 5 bases from V and 4 bases from J, the junction contained 8 bases not matched to a gene. The CDR3 DNA sequence: TGTGCCAGCAGTACCCCGGGACTAACTTACGAGCAGTACTTC. This gives the protein CASSTPGLTYEQYF.

This rearrangement joins TRBV19 to TRBJ1-4, with 9 bases matching TRBD1. The CDR3 contains 16 residues. V shed 6 bases and J 13 bases; nucleotides not matched to a gene: 18. Germline V gene lookup returns CDR1 LNHDA and CDR2 SQIVND (reference sequence). In nucleotides, the CDR3 is TGTGCCAGTAGATCTTCAGTGGGACAGGGAGTTATAGGACTGTTTTTT. Encoded protein: CASRSSVGQGVIGLFF.

This chain uses TRBV5-1 with TRBJ2-3; the match to TRBD2 covers 8 bases. The ends lost 4 bases at V and 5 bases at J; junction bases unmatched: 15. The germline V gene has CDR1 SGHRS and CDR2 YFSETQ. There are 17 residues in the CDR3. The CDR3 protein is CASSPSARGGRRDTQYF. CDR3 nucleotides: TGCGCCAGCAGCCCATCGGCTCGGGGGGGGCGCAGAGATACGCAGTATTTT.

The chain combines TRBV9 with TRBJ1-3; D gene uncertain. The ends were cut back, 3 bases at V and 2 bases at J, with 6 bases in the middle. CDR3 length: 13 residues. Germline V CDR1 and CDR2: SGDLS, YYNGEE. For the CDR3, the DNA is TGTGCCAGCAGCGACAGTCCTGGAAACACCATATATTTT. Translated, it gives CASSDSPGNTIYF.

This chain links TRBV7-5 with TRBJ1-2; TRBD1 is the table's D call and was not checked against the DNA. TRBV7-5 is given as a pseudogene. There are 16 residues in the CDR3. The CDR3 sequence is CARIINRVPVYYGYTF. CDR3 nucleotides: TGTGCCAGAATTATTAACAGGGTCCCTGTCTACTATGGCTACACCTTC.